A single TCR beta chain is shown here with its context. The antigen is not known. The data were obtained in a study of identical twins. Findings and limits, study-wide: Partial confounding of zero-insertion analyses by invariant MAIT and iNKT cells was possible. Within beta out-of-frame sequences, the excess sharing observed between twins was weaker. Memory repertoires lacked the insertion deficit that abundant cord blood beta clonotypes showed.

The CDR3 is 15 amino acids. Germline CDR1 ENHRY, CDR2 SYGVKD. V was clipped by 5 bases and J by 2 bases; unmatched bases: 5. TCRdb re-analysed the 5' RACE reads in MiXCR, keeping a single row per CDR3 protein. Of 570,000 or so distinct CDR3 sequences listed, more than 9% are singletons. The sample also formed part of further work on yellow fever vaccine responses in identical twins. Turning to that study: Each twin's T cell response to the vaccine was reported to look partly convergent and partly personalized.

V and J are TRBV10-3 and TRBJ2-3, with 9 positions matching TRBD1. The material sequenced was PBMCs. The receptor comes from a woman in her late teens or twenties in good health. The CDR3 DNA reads TGTGCCATCAGTATAGGACAGGGGAACACAGATACGCAGTATTTT. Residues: CAISIGQGNTDTQYF.